The 2 T cell receptor beta chains in this list originate from one sample, sequenced in a study of T cells after yellow fever vaccination. TCRdb reanalysed the 5' RACE reads using MiXCR and keeps one entry per CDR3 protein. The sample gives about 580,000 distinct CDR3 sequences, roughly a sixth of which show up once; 15% to 20% is in the top ten. The sample consisted of PBMCs, taken about 5 days after the first yellow fever vaccination. The receptors here all came from a man aged 18 to 29 who received the YFV17D yellow fever vaccine.

The gene calls are TRBV5-1 and TRBJ2-7; 12 positions agree with TRBD2. Unmatched junction bases numbered 4, after V lost 7 bases and J lost 5 bases. Per germline, CDR1 SGHRS and CDR2 YFSETQ. CDR3 size: 13 residues. For the CDR3, the DNA is TGCGCCAGCCAACTAGCGGGGGGCAACGAGCAGTACTTC. Translating it yields CASQLAGGNEQYF.

This chain joins TRBV5-1 and TRBJ1-4; D is ambiguous. The CDR3 totals 14 residues. V gave up 1 base and J gave up 4 bases, with 8 bases separating them. Per germline, CDR1 SGHRS and CDR2 YFSETQ. CDR3 amino acids: CASSLSSHNEKLFF. DNA of the CDR3: TGCGCCAGCAGCTTGAGCTCGCATAATGAAAAACTGTTTTTT. The variable domain in full, completed from reference TRBV5-1 and TRBJ1-4, reads KAGVTQTPRYLIKTRGQQVTLSCSPISGHRSVSWYQQTPGQGLQFLFEYFSETQRNKGNFPGRFSGRQFSNSRSEMNVSTLELGDSALYLCASSLSSHNEKLFFGSGTQLSVL.